The rows below give T cell receptor beta chains drawn from one sample of a study of cytomegalovirus exposure and HLA in healthy donors. Libraries were prepared by immunoSEQ multiplex PCR; TCRdb keeps only in-frame clonotypes and omits some of them. The top ten clones hold around 0.37% of a sample with approximately 160,000 clones, roughly 83% of them seen once. Sample: PBMCs. The origin of the receptors is a boy aged 2 to 9 in good health and CMV-seronegative. The CDR3 runs from the conserved cysteine through the conserved F or W. D genes are given only for firm matches. Part of the rows lack a size; the others show once, few, many or a class for expanded clones.

TRBV4-1	TRBJ2-5	once	TRBD1	CASSQQTGGAGETQYF	TGCGCCAGCAGCCAACAAACAGGGGGCGCAGGGGAGACCCAGTACTTC
TRBV7-2	TRBJ1-1	few	TRBD1	CASSLAWDRGHEAFF	TGTGCCAGCAGCTTAGCCTGGGACAGGGGACATGAAGCTTTCTTT
TRBV7-7	TRBJ2-1	-	TRBD2	CASSAGTSGRNEQFF	TGTGCTAGCAGCGCCGGGACTAGCGGGAGGAATGAGCAGTTCTTC
TRBV28	TRBJ1-5	few	TRBD1	CASAQQGSNQPQHF	TGTGCCAGCGCACAACAGGGGAGCAATCAGCCCCAGCATTTT
TRBV5-4	TRBJ2-7	-	TRBD2	CASSLGRTSGVYEQYF	TGTGCCAGCAGCCTCGGGCGGACTAGCGGGGTTTACGAGCAGTACTTC
TRBV25-1	TRBJ1-1	-	-	CASTFSNTEAFF	TGTGCCAGCACCTTCAGTAACACTGAAGCTTTCTTT
TRBV7-8	TRBJ2-1	few	TRBD1	CASSLVLTGGSGSYNEQFF	TGTGCCAGCAGCTTAGTGTTGACAGGGGGCAGCGGGTCGTACAATGAGCAGTTCTTC
TRBV6-1	TRBJ2-5	once	TRBD1	CASSQTGGEQETQYF	TGTGCCAGCAGCCAAACAGGGGGTGAACAAGAGACCCAGTACTTC
TRBV6-1	TRBJ1-2	once	-	CASNRGRDYGYTF	TGTGCCAGCAATAGGGGTAGAGACTATGGCTACACCTTC
TRBV7-9	TRBJ2-2	once	TRBD1	CASSPWTGSGELFF	TGTGCCAGCAGCCCTTGGACAGGGAGCGGGGAGCTGTTTTTT
TRBV28	TRBJ2-5	-	-	CASIPTRRETQYF	TGTGCCAGCATCCCGACTAGACGAGAGACCCAGTACTTC
TRBV28	TRBJ2-7	few	TRBD2	CASPPPSGLAGGPTYEQYF	TGTGCCAGCCCTCCTCCCTCTGGACTAGCGGGAGGGCCTACGTACGAGCAGTACTTC
TRBV12-5	TRBJ2-7	-	-	CASGLGMASYEQYF	TGTGCTAGTGGTTTGGGCATGGCCTCCTACGAGCAGTACTTC
TRBV28	TRBJ2-7	once	-	CASRYPGYQQYF	TGTGCCAGCAGGTACCCAGGGTACCAGCAGTACTTC
TRBV7-6	TRBJ2-3	-	TRBD2	CASSFPGLGTDTQYF	TGTGCCAGCAGCTTCCCGGGACTAGGAACAGATACGCAGTATTTT
TRBV27	TRBJ2-1	-	TRBD1	CASSLGQGASNEQFF	TGTGCCAGCAGTTTGGGACAGGGGGCATCTAATGAGCAGTTCTTC
TRBV19	TRBJ2-7	-	TRBD2	CASSIEAGVEQYF	TGTGCCAGTAGTATAGAAGCGGGGGTTGAGCAGTACTTC
TRBV12-5	TRBJ1-3	-	-	CASGLAGTGNTIYF	TGTGCTAGTGGTTTGGCAGGGACTGGAAACACCATATATTTT
TRBV11-2	TRBJ2-6	-	TRBD1	CASSSEDRGISGANVLTF	TGTGCCAGCAGCTCCGAGGACAGGGGCATCTCTGGGGCCAACGTCCTGACTTTC
TRBV7-2	TRBJ2-1	-	TRBD2	CASSKSSGYYNEQFF	TGTGCCAGCAGCAAATCTAGCGGTTACTACAATGAGCAGTTCTTC
TRBV27	TRBJ2-7	-	-	CASSLLAPGVYEQYF	TGTGCCAGCAGTTTATTAGCGCCCGGGGTCTACGAGCAGTACTTC
TRBV5-1	TRBJ2-1	-	-	CASSLEVGANEQFF	TGCGCCAGCAGCTTGGAGGTGGGAGCCAATGAGCAGTTCTTC
TRBV7-2	TRBJ2-7	-	TRBD2	CASSLAGAGEQYF	TGTGCCAGCAGCCTAGCGGGAGCAGGCGAGCAGTACTTC
TRBV4-1	TRBJ2-5	few	-	CASSLSLFQRQETQYF	TGCGCCAGCAGCCTCTCATTGTTCCAGCGGCAAGAGACCCAGTACTTC
TRBV6-5	TRBJ2-5	-	-	CASSYGPGWFETQYF	TGTGCCAGCAGTTATGGTCCAGGGTGGTTTGAGACCCAGTACTTC
TRBV5-1	TRBJ2-2	-	-	CASSFGPGLNTGELFF	TGCGCCAGCAGCTTTGGGCCAGGGCTCAACACCGGGGAGCTGTTTTTT
TRBV10-3	TRBJ1-4	-	-	CAISRTANEKLFF	TGTGCCATCAGTAGGACAGCTAATGAAAAACTGTTTTTT